This paragraph reports one T cell receptor (beta chain). In the study's own analysis: From reference gene primer amplification, estimates of nucleated cell counts were derived. Measured with immunoSEQ multiplex PCR; TCRdb has only the in-frame clones, and not every one. From that table come the V and J calls and clone size; the DNA was used to work out D and trimming. The data show tens of thousands of clones, 85% seen once. This entry comes from a study of blood T cell repertoires in COVID-19. The wider study: Collection of acute and convalescent COVID-19 samples took place in the United States, Italy and Spain. Sample material is recorded as cDNA or gDNA derived from T cells, B-cell-depleted T cells, or PBMCs.

The CDR3 covers 15 residues. The germline gives CDR1 SGHAT, CDR2 FQNNGV. After removal of 5 bases from V and 2 bases from J, the junction contained 3 bases not matched to a gene. This receptor was taken from a man aged 65 to 85 with acute or convalescent COVID-19. V and J are TRBV11-2 and TRBJ1-5; 10 nucleotides match TRBD1. The sequenced material came from peripheral blood. CDR3 nucleotides: TGTGCCAGCAGCCTGACAGGGGGCGGCAATCAGCCCCAGCATTTT. This sequence encodes CASSLTGGGNQPQHF. The complete variable domain, with remaining parts taken from reference TRBV11-2 and TRBJ1-5, reads EAGVAQSPRYKIIEKRQSVAFWCNPISGHATLYWYQQILGQGPKLLIQFQNNGVVDDSQLPKDRFSAERLKGVDSTLKIQPAKLEDSAVYLCASSLTGGGNQPQHFGDGTRLSIL.